The next 8 T cell receptor beta chains were all read from a single sample in a study of T cell changes during pregnancy in multiple sclerosis. The data were produced by immunoSEQ multiplex PCR, yet TCRdb's version contains in-frame clones alone and is incomplete. The sample includes approximately 90,000 clones, approximately 94% of them seen just once. Sequencing was performed on peripheral blood, taken in the third trimester of pregnancy. The origin of the receptors is a female donor with multiple sclerosis, enrolled in a pregnancy study.

The V call is TRBV19, the J call TRBJ2-7, with 9 bases aligning to TRBD1. Germline V CDR1 and CDR2: LNHDA, SQIVND (reference sequence). With 10 bases clipped from V and 3 bases from J, the junction kept 7 bases outside the gene matches. This CDR3 contains 13 residues. The CDR3 DNA follows: TGTGCCACCCGCGGGACAGGGAACTACGAGCAGTACTTC. It encodes CATRGTGNYEQYF.

The J gene is TRBJ2-7, the V gene TRBV10-1; the match to TRBD1 covers 7 bases. CDR1 is WNHNN and CDR2 is SYGVQD in the germline V gene (reference sequence). CDR3 length: 16 residues. V lost 6 bases, J lost 0 bases, and 11 bases stayed unmatched. CDR3 sequence: CASRRAGTDFSYEQYF. Here the CDR3 DNA reads TGCGCCAGCAGACGAGCCGGGACAGACTTCTCCTACGAGCAGTACTTC.

The chain recombines TRBV19 with TRBJ2-7, with a possible D match to TRBD2 (6 bases). There are 15 residues in the CDR3. Trimming cost V 7 bases and J 2 bases, with 18 bases left between them. Germline V lookup: CDR1 LNHDA, CDR2 SQIVND (reference sequence). The CDR3 is CASTPRDSGTYEQYF. CDR3 nucleotide sequence: TGTGCCAGTACGCCGCGGGACTCCGGTACCTACGAGCAGTACTTC.

The chain carries TRBV5-8 and TRBJ2-7, with 15 bases aligning to TRBD2. Germline V CDR1 and CDR2: SGHTS, YDEGEE. The CDR3 runs to 17 residues. J lost 6 bases, V lost 4 bases, and 11 bases had no gene match. CDR3 region: CASSQGTSGRKLGEQYF. Here the CDR3 DNA reads TGTGCCAGCAGCCAAGGGACTAGCGGGAGGAAGTTGGGCGAGCAGTACTTC.

The chain combines TRBV6-5 with TRBJ1-1; 8 nucleotides line up with TRBD1. Looked up from germline, CDR1 is MNHEY and CDR2 is SVGAGI. The junction had 7 bases not matched to a gene; V was cut back by 6 bases and J by 4 bases. This CDR3 is built from 14 residues. The CDR3 bases are TGTGCCAGCAGCTTGGACAGGGTTGTCACTGAAGCTTTCTTT. This encodes CASSLDRVVTEAFF.

The rearrangement links TRBV30 to TRBJ1-3, with D possibly being TRBD1 (6 bases). This CDR3 contains 15 residues. Germline loops: CDR1 GTSNPN, CDR2 SVGIG (reference sequence). Trimming removed 1 base at V and 4 bases at J, with 14 bases between. CDR3 in amino acids: CAWSAPGVTGNTIYF. CDR3 DNA sequence: TGTGCCTGGAGTGCCCCAGGGGTAACAGGAAACACCATATATTTT.

The chain carries TRBV6-6 and TRBJ2-1; TRBD2 matches 10 bases. CDR3 length equals 15 residues. The J segment lost 4 bases and the V segment lost 5 bases, leaving 5 bases of the junction unmatched. The germline V gene encodes CDR1 MNHNY and CDR2 SVGAGI (reference sequence). CDR3 nucleotides: TGTGCCAGCAGTGGCGGACTAGCGGAATACAATGAGCAGTTCTTC. Translated, it gives CASSGGLAEYNEQFF.

This rearrangement joins TRBV5-6 to TRBJ2-7; TRBD1 matches 7 bases. Germline V lookup: CDR1 SGHDT, CDR2 YYEEEE. V was clipped by 5 bases and J by 2 bases; unmatched bases: 7. This CDR3 is 14 amino acids long. The CDR3 bases are TGTGCCAGCAGGCGTTCGGGACAGCCCTACGAGCAGTACTTC. Translating it yields CASRRSGQPYEQYF.